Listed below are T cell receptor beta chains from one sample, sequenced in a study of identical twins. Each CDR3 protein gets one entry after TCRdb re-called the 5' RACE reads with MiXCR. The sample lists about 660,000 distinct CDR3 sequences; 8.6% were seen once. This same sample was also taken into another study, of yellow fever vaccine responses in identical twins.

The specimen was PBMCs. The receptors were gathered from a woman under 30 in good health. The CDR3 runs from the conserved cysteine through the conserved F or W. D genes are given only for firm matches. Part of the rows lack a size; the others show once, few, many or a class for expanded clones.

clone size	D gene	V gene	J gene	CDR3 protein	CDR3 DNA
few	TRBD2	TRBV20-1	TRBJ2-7	CSARTSGPLEQYF	TGCAGTGCTAGGACTAGCGGGCCCCTCGAGCAGTACTTC
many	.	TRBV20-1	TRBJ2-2	CSAPRGSGELFF	TGCAGTGCCCCGCGTGGGTCCGGGGAGCTGTTTTTT
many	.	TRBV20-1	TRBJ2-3	CSARGRSMDTQYF	TGCAGTGCTAGGGGACGGTCCATGGATACGCAGTATTTT
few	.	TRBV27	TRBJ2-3	CASSLQGVVVDTQYF	TGTGCCAGCAGTTTACAGGGAGTGGTTGTGGATACGCAGTATTTT
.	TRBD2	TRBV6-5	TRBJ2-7	CASSSPRGLASTYEQYF	TGTGCCAGCAGTTCCCCCCGGGGACTAGCGTCAACCTACGAGCAGTACTTC
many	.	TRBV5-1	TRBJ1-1	CASSLRQLNTEAFF	TGCGCCAGCAGCTTGAGGCAGCTTAACACTGAAGCTTTCTTT
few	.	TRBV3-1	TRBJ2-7	CASSQGPGPGDEQYF	TGTGCCAGCAGCCAAGGTCCCGGTCCAGGAGACGAGCAGTACTTC
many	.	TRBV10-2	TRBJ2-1	CASSGWDTLGLHEQFF	TGCGCCAGCAGTGGGTGGGACACTCTGGGACTACATGAGCAGTTCTTC
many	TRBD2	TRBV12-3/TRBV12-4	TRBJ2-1	CASQEGSGGVNNEQFF	TGTGCCAGTCAGGAAGGTAGCGGGGGGGTAAACAATGAGCAGTTCTTC
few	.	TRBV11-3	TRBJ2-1	CASSLGFGPRGNEQFF	TGTGCCAGCAGCCTAGGCTTTGGTCCGAGAGGGAATGAGCAGTTCTTC
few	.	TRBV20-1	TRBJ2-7	CSARAYGGAFYEQYF	TGCAGTGCTAGAGCATACGGGGGCGCGTTCTACGAGCAGTACTTC
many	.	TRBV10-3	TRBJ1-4	CAISESIRGDEKLFF	TGTGCCATCAGTGAGTCGATCAGGGGAGACGAAAAACTGTTTTTT
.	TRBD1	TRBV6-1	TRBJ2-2	CASSPGQAGDTGELFF	TGTGCCAGCAGCCCCGGACAGGCTGGGGACACCGGGGAGCTGTTTTTT
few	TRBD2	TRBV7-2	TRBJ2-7	CASSLELAGSGYEQYF	TGTGCCAGCAGCTTAGAACTAGCGGGCAGTGGCTACGAGCAGTACTTC
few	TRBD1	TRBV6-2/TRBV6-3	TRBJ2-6	CASSNRGWDKGTGANVLTF	TGTGCCAGCTCAAACAGGGGCTGGGACAAAGGTACTGGGGCCAACGTCCTGACTTTC
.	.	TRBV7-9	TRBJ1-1	CASSSGGQKAFF	TGTGCCAGCAGCTCGGGCGGACAGAAAGCTTTCTTT
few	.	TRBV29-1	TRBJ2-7	CSVEGLAGLSYEQYF	TGCAGCGTTGAAGGCCTGGCAGGGCTCTCCTACGAGCAGTACTTC
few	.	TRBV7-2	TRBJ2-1	CASSLGGRAGSYNEQFF	TGTGCCAGCAGCTTAGGAGGCAGGGCGGGTTCCTACAATGAGCAGTTCTTC
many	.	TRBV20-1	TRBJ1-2	CSASKFSGLNYGYTF	TGCAGTGCTAGCAAGTTTTCGGGACTTAACTATGGCTACACCTTC
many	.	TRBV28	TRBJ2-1	CASSLMSGVNEQFF	TGTGCCAGCAGTTTAATGTCGGGGGTCAATGAGCAGTTCTTC
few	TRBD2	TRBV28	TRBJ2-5	CASSFPPAGGTQETQYF	TGTGCCAGCAGTTTTCCCCCAGCGGGGGGAACCCAAGAGACCCAGTACTTC
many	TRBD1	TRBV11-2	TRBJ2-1	CASSFQTGGFDEQFF	TGTGCCAGCAGTTTCCAGACAGGGGGCTTCGATGAGCAGTTCTTC
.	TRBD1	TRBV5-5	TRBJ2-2	CASSFRDRATGELFF	TGTGCCAGCAGCTTCCGGGACAGGGCCACCGGGGAGCTGTTTTTT
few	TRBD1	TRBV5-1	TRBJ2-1	CASSLVSGGPPYHEQFF	TGCGCCAGCAGCTTGGTCTCAGGGGGCCCCCCCTACCATGAGCAGTTCTTC
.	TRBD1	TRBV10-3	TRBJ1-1	CASTGQGAVNTEAFF	TGTGCCAGCACGGGACAGGGGGCGGTGAACACTGAAGCTTTCTTT
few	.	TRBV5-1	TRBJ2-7	CASSLERPYYEQYF	TGCGCCAGCAGCTTGGAGCGGCCCTACTACGAGCAGTACTTC
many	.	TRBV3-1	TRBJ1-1	CASSRGVEAFF	TGTGCCAGCAGTCGGGGGGTTGAAGCTTTCTTT
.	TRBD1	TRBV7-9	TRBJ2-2	CASSLGQGMDTGELFF	TGTGCCAGCAGCTTAGGACAGGGAATGGACACCGGGGAGCTGTTTTTT
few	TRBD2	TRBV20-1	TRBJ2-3	CSAAGTSDADTQYF	TGCAGTGCTGCCGGGACTAGCGATGCCGATACGCAGTATTTT
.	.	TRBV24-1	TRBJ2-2	CATSDVYRDSGELFF	TGTGCCACCAGTGATGTATACAGGGATTCCGGGGAGCTGTTTTTT
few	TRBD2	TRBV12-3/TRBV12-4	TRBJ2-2	CASREPGLAAPPNTGELFF	TGTGCCAGCAGGGAACCGGGACTAGCGGCCCCCCCGAACACCGGGGAGCTGTTTTTT
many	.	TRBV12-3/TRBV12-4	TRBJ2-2	CASRRGAYTGELFF	TGTGCCAGCAGGCGCGGGGCGTACACCGGGGAGCTGTTTTTT
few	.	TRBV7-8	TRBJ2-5	CAGSFRGPQETQYF	TGTGCCGGCTCGTTCCGGGGGCCCCAAGAGACCCAGTACTTC
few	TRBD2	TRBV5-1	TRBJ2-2	CASSLVAGGPTRELFF	TGCGCCAGCAGCTTGGTAGCGGGGGGACCTACGAGGGAGCTGTTTTTT
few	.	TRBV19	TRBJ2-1	CASRPGPSYNEQFF	TGTGCCAGTAGACCCGGGCCCTCCTACAATGAGCAGTTCTTC
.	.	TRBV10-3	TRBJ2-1	CAMGRDNEQFF	TGTGCCATGGGGCGGGATAATGAGCAGTTCTTC
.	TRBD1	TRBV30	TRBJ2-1	CAWSRGTGGNEQFF	TGTGCCTGGAGTCGGGGGACAGGGGGCAATGAGCAGTTCTTC
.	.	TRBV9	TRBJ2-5	CASSVGLGAGETQYF	TGTGCCAGCAGCGTAGGACTCGGGGCCGGGGAGACCCAGTACTTC
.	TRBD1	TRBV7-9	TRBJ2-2	CASSKSSTGGYTGELFF	TGTGCCAGCAGCAAATCTTCGACAGGGGGGTACACCGGGGAGCTGTTTTTT
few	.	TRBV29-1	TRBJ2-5	CSVAGAGKETQYF	TGCAGCGTGGCAGGGGCAGGGAAGGAGACCCAGTACTTC
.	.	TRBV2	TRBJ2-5	CASWYQETQYF	TGTGCCAGCTGGTACCAAGAGACCCAGTACTTC
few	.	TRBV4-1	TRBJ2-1	CASSQGGGPIAYNEQFF	TGCGCCAGCAGCCAAGGCGGTGGACCGATAGCCTACAATGAGCAGTTCTTC
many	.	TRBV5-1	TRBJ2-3	CASSLEGSATDTQYF	TGCGCCAGCAGCTTGGAGGGTAGCGCAACAGATACGCAGTATTTT
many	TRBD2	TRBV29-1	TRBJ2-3	CSVEELAGEGSTDTQYF	TGCAGCGTTGAAGAACTAGCGGGAGAAGGTTCCACAGATACGCAGTATTTT
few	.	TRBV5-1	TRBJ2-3	CASSRLGGAEDTQYF	TGCGCCAGCAGCAGGCTCGGAGGGGCCGAAGATACGCAGTATTTT
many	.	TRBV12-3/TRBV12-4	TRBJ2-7	CASRGSGGFYEQYF	TGTGCCAGCAGAGGGAGTGGGGGGTTCTACGAGCAGTACTTC
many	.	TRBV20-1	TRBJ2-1	CSARDGSEYNEQFF	TGCAGTGCTAGAGACGGGAGTGAGTACAATGAGCAGTTCTTC
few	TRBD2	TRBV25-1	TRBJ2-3	CASSETSGRGGTDTQYF	TGTGCCAGCAGTGAGACTAGCGGGAGAGGGGGCACAGATACGCAGTATTTT